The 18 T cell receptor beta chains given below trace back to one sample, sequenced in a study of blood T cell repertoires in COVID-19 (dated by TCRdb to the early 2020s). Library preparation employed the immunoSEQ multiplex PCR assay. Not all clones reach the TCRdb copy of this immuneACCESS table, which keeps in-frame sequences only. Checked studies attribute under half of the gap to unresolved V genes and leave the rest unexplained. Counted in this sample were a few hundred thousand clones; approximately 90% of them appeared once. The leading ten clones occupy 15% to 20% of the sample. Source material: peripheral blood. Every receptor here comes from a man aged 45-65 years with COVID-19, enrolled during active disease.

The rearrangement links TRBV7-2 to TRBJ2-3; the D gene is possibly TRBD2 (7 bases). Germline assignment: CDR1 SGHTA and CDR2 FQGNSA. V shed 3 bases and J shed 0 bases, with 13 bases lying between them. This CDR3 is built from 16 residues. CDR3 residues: CASSFSGGRSTDTQYF. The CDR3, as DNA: TGTGCCAGCAGCTTTTCCGGGGGGCGAAGCACAGATACGCAGTATTTT.

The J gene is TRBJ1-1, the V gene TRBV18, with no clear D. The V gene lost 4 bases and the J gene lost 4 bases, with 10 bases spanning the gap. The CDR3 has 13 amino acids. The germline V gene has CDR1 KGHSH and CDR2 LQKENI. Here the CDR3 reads CASSRQESTEAFF. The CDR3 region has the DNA TGTGCCAGCTCACGCCAGGAAAGCACTGAAGCTTTCTTT.

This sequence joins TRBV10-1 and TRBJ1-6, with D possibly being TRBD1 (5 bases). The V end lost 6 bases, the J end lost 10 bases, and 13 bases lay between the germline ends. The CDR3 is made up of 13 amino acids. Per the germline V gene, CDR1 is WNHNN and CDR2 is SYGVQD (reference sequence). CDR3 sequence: CASRRQGESPLHF. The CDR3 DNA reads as TGCGCCAGCAGGAGGCAGGGCGAATCACCCCTCCACTTT.

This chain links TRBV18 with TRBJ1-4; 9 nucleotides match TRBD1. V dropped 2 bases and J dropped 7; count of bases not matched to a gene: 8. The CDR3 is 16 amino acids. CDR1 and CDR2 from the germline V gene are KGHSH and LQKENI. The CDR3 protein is CASSPTLQGAGEKLFF. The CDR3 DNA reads TGTGCCAGCTCACCAACCTTACAGGGGGCAGGTGAAAAACTGTTTTTT.

As DNA, the CDR3 is TGTGCCAGCACCACGGGGGGTAGCAACGAGCAGTACTTC. The encoded protein is CASTTGGSNEQYF. The chain recombines TRBV28 with TRBJ2-7, with 7 bases fitting TRBD2. The CDR3 totals 13 residues. V lost 7 bases and J lost 5; bases outside the gene matches: 8. Germline V CDR1 and CDR2: MDHEN, SYDVKM.

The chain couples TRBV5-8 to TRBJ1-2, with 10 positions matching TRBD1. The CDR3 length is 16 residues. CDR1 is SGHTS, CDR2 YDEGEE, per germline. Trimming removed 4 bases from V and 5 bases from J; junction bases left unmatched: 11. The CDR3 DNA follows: TGTGCCAGCAGCCGTATGGGACAGGGGATTTTTTATGGCTACACCTTC. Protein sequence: CASSRMGQGIFYGYTF.

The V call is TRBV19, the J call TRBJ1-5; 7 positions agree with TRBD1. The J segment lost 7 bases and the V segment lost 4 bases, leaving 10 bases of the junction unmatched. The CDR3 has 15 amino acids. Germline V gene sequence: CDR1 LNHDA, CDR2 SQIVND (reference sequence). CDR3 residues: CASSTATGYGQPQHF. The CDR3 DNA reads TGTGCCAGTAGTACGGCGACAGGGTACGGCCAGCCCCAGCATTTT.

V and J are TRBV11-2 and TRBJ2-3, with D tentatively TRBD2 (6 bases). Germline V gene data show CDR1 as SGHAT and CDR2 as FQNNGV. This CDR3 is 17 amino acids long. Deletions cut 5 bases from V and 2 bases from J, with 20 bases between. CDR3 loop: CASSPPHSGEFTDTQYF. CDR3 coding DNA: TGTGCCAGCAGCCCACCCCATAGCGGAGAGTTCACAGATACGCAGTATTTT.

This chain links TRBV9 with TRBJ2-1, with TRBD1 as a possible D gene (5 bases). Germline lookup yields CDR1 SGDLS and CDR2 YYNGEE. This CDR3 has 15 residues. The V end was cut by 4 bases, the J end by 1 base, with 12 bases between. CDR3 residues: CASSPTQGSYNEQFF. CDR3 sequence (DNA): TGTGCCAGCAGCCCCACCCAGGGTTCCTACAATGAGCAGTTCTTC.

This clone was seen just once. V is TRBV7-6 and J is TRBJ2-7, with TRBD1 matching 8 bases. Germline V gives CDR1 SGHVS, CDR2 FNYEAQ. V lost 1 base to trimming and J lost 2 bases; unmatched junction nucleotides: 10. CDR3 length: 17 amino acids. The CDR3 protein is CASSLDGTGATPYEQYF. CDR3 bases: TGTGCCAGCAGCTTAGACGGGACAGGAGCCACCCCCTACGAGCAGTACTTC.

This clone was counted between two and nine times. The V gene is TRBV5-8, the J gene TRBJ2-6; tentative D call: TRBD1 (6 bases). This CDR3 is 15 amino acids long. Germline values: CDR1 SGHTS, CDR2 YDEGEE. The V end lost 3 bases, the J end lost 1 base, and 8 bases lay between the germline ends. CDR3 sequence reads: CASSSTGSGANVLTF. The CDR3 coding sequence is TGTGCCAGCAGCTCCACAGGGTCTGGGGCCAACGTCCTGACTTTC.

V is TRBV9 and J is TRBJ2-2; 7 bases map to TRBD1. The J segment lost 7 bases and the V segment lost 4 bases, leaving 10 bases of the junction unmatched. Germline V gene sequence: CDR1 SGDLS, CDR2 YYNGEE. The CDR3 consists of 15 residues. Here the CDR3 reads CASSPSQGMVGELFF. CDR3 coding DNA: TGTGCCAGCAGCCCCTCACAGGGGATGGTCGGGGAGCTGTTTTTT.

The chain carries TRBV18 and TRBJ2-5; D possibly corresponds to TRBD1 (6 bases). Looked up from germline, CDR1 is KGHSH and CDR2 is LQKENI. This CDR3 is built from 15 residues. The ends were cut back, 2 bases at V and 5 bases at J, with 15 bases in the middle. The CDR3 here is CASSPTGTTAETQYF. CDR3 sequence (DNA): TGTGCCAGCTCACCAACCGGGACAACGGCGGAGACCCAGTACTTC.

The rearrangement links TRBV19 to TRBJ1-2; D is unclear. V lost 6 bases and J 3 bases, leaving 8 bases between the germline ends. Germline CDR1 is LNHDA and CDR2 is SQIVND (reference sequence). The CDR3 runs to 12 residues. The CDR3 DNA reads TGTGCCAGTAGGAACATGTACTATGGCTACACCTTC. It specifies CASRNMYYGYTF. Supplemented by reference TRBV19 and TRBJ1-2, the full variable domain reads DGGITQSPKYLFRKEGQNVTLSCEQNLNHDAMYWYRQDPGQGLRLIYYSQIVNDFQKGDIAEGYSVSREKKESFPLTVTSAQKNPTAFYLCASRNMYYGYTFGSGTRLTVV.

The CDR3 is CASSPGTGGWQETQYF. CDR3 bases: TGTGCCAGTAGTCCCGGGACAGGGGGATGGCAGGAGACCCAGTACTTC. The rearrangement uses TRBV19 and TRBJ2-5; 11 positions agree with TRBD1. The CDR3 totals 16 residues. Germline V gene sequence: CDR1 LNHDA, CDR2 SQIVND (reference sequence). Trimming at V came to 5 bases and at J to 5 bases, leaving 10 bases not matched to a gene. The variable domain in full, with the rest retrieved from reference TRBV19 and TRBJ2-5, is DGGITQSPKYLFRKEGQNVTLSCEQNLNHDAMYWYRQDPGQGLRLIYYSQIVNDFQKGDIAEGYSVSREKKESFPLTVTSAQKNPTAFYLCASSPGTGGWQETQYFGPGTRLLVL.

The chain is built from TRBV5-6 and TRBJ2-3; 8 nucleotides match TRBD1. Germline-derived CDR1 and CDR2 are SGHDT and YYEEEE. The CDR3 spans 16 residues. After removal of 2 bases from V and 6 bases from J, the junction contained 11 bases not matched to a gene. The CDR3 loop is CASSFTGQVQGDTQYF. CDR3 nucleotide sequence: TGTGCCAGCAGCTTTACGGGACAGGTCCAGGGGGATACGCAGTATTTT.

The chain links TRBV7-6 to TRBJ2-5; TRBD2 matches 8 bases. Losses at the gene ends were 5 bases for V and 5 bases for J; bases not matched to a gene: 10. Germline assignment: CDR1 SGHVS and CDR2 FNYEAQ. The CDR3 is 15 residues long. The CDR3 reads CASSPPRGGSETQYF. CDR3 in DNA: TGTGCCAGCAGCCCCCCCCGGGGGGGATCCGAGACCCAGTACTTC.

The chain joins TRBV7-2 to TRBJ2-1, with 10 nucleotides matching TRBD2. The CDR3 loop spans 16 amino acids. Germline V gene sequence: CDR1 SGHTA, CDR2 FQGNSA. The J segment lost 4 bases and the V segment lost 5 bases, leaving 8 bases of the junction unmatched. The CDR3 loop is CASSVQGTSVYNEQFF. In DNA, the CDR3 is TGTGCCAGCAGCGTTCAAGGGACTAGCGTATACAATGAGCAGTTCTTC. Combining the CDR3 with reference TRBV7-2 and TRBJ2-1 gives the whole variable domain GAGVSQSPSNKVTEKGKDVELRCDPISGHTALYWYRQSLGQGLEFLIYFQGNSAPDKSGLPSDRFSAERTGGSVSTLTIQRTQQEDSAVYLCASSVQGTSVYNEQFFGPGTRLTVL.